This T cell receptor (beta chain) comes out of a study of patients and donors after allogeneic stem cell transplantation. TCRdb re-analysed the RT-PCR reads in MiXCR, keeping a single row per CDR3 protein. The sample has 57,000 or so distinct CDR3 sequences; 10% to 15% are singletons. This CDR3 has 12 residues. CDR1 and CDR2 (germline): SEHNR, FQNEAQ (reference sequence). Deletions cut 5 bases from V and 4 bases from J, with 7 bases between. The receptor was isolated from a human donor who was either an allogeneic HSCT recipient or a stem cell or donor lymphocyte infusion donor (not recorded which). It is not recorded whose cells these are; they may come from a transplant donor. The specimen sequenced was blood, either unsorted or a sorted T cell fraction (not recorded which). V usage is TRBV7-9 and J usage is TRBJ2-3, with D hard to call. DNA for the CDR3: TGTGCCAGCAGCCAACTTCCAGATACGCAGTATTTT. Its protein product is CASSQLPDTQYF.